A selection of T cell receptor beta chains follows, all from one sample in a study of regulatory T cells in long-lasting Graves disease. TCRdb ran MiXCR on the multiplex PCR reads and lists one entry per CDR3 protein. The data show roughly 560,000 distinct CDR3 sequences, about 15% seen once. The data were also submitted as part of a second study, on T cells in Graves' hyperthyroidism and ophthalmopathy.

This specimen was peripheral blood mononuclear cells (PBMCs), taken at new diagnosis, from a patient treated with antithyroid drugs. Receptors were obtained from a woman aged 35-65 years with Graves disease. Both conserved end residues are part of each CDR3. Each record gives: J gene, clone size, D gene, V gene, CDR3 protein, CDR3 DNA. The D gene is left open where the match is weak. The size field is filled for only some rows; it gives once, few, many or a size class.

TRBJ2-5	many	TRBD2	TRBV3-1	CASSQTHPGGQETQYF	TGTGCCAGCAGCCAAACCCATCCGGGGGGCCAAGAGACCCAGTACTTC
TRBJ2-5	few	TRBD1	TRBV7-6	CASSLAEWGQGVETQYF	TGTGCCAGCAGCTTGGCGGAGTGGGGACAGGGGGTCGAGACCCAGTACTTC
TRBJ1-3	-	TRBD1	TRBV20-1	CSARYLPGGTGNTIYF	TGCAGTGCTAGATACTTACCAGGGGGCACTGGAAACACCATATATTTT
TRBJ1-6	-	TRBD1	TRBV6-2/TRBV6-3	CASGTGQADSPLHF	TGTGCCAGCGGCACCGGACAGGCTGATTCACCCCTCCACTTT
TRBJ1-4	many	TRBD1	TRBV11-2	CASSLFTGGHEKLFF	TGTGCCAGCAGCTTATTTACAGGGGGACACGAAAAACTGTTTTTT
TRBJ1-6	few	-	TRBV6-1	CASSGQTTALHF	TGTGCCAGCAGTGGGCAGACGACAGCCCTCCACTTT
TRBJ1-6	many	-	TRBV2	CASSVSWGDSPLHF	TGTGCCAGCAGTGTGTCGTGGGGGGATTCACCCCTCCACTTT
TRBJ1-4	many	-	TRBV12-3/TRBV12-4	CASSFRRQLGSTNEKLFF	TGTGCCAGCAGCTTCAGAAGACAGCTTGGGTCAACTAATGAAAAACTGTTTTTT
TRBJ1-1	-	-	TRBV29-1	CSVDVGEAFF	TGCAGCGTTGACGTTGGTGAAGCTTTCTTT
TRBJ2-7	few	-	TRBV27	CASSSRDGDYEQYF	TGTGCCAGCAGTTCCCGGGACGGCGACTACGAGCAGTACTTC
TRBJ1-1	-	-	TRBV27	CAGSSRGGTEAFF	TGTGCCGGCAGCTCGAGGGGAGGCACTGAAGCTTTCTTT
TRBJ2-3	-	-	TRBV5-4	CASSLESEIDTQYF	TGTGCCAGCAGCTTGGAGAGCGAGATAGATACGCAGTATTTT
TRBJ1-6	-	-	TRBV12-3/TRBV12-4	CASSPGRFVNSPLHF	TGTGCCAGCAGCCCTGGACGTTTCGTTAATTCACCCCTCCACTTT
TRBJ2-2	-	TRBD1	TRBV10-3	CAISSAGTGDTGELFF	TGTGCCATCAGTTCCGCCGGGACAGGGGATACCGGGGAGCTGTTTTTT
TRBJ2-3	many	-	TRBV2	CATVRGAKDTQYF	TGTGCCACCGTACGGGGGGCCAAAGATACGCAGTATTTT
TRBJ2-3	many	-	TRBV20-1	CSARGNLGADTQYF	TGCAGTGCTAGAGGGAACTTGGGGGCAGATACGCAGTATTTT
TRBJ2-2	-	-	TRBV4-1	CASSQDRGGLRTGELFF	TGCGCCAGCAGCCAAGATAGAGGGGGGTTGAGAACCGGGGAGCTGTTTTTT
TRBJ2-2	few	-	TRBV12-3/TRBV12-4	CASSPRGELFF	TGTGCCAGCAGCCCGCGCGGGGAGCTGTTTTTT
TRBJ2-7	many	-	TRBV19	CASSRDRSSYEQYF	TGTGCCAGCAGCCGGGACCGCAGCTCCTACGAGCAGTACTTC
TRBJ2-7	many	TRBD2	TRBV28	CASSFMLAGGFYEQYF	TGTGCCAGCAGTTTCATGCTAGCGGGGGGGTTTTACGAGCAGTACTTC
TRBJ1-5	-	-	TRBV28	CASSPTTGFSNQPQHF	TGTGCCAGCAGTCCAACGACAGGATTCAGCAATCAGCCCCAGCATTTT
TRBJ2-7	many	TRBD1	TRBV5-1	CASSVQGESYEQYF	TGCGCCAGCAGCGTACAGGGGGAATCCTACGAGCAGTACTTC
TRBJ2-1	many	TRBD2	TRBV7-8	CASSPTSGGAREQFF	TGTGCCAGCAGTCCAACTAGCGGGGGGGCCAGGGAGCAGTTCTTC
TRBJ1-1	many	-	TRBV3-1	CASSFLGHRGTEAFF	TGTGCCAGCAGCTTCCTCGGACACCGTGGGACTGAAGCTTTCTTT
TRBJ1-1	many	TRBD1	TRBV7-2	CASSPRDRVTTEAFF	TGTGCCAGCAGCCCCCGAGACAGGGTGACCACTGAAGCTTTCTTT
TRBJ1-4	many	-	TRBV2	CASRSAEEKLFF	TGTGCCAGCAGGTCGGCAGAAGAAAAACTGTTTTTT
TRBJ2-2	few	-	TRBV12-3/TRBV12-4	CASSDNGAGELFF	TGTGCCAGCAGTGACAACGGAGCCGGGGAGCTGTTTTTT